The 2 T cell receptor beta chains presented below share a single source sample, sequenced in a study of blood T cell repertoires in COVID-19. Method: immunoSEQ multiplex PCR; TCRdb's copy keeps in-frame clones and lacks some. Here the sample spans 9,500 to 10,000 clones, roughly three quarters being singletons. The sequenced material came from peripheral blood. These receptors were collected from a man aged 60-69 years with active COVID-19.

The V call is TRBV28, the J call TRBJ2-7; possibly TRBD1 for D (7 bases). Germline CDR1 and CDR2: MDHEN and SYDVKM. Trimming stripped 2 bases from V and 3 bases from J, with 14 bases between. CDR3 length: 15 amino acids. For the CDR3, the DNA is TGTGCCAGCAGTTTACAAGGGGGCGGGGACTACGAGCAGTACTTC. The encoded protein is CASSLQGGGDYEQYF.

This clone turned up a few times. The chain employs TRBV27 and TRBJ1-1, with 9 bases fitting TRBD1. This CDR3 region has 15 residues. J was trimmed by 5 bases and V by 5 bases; bases with no gene match: 9. Germline V gene lookup returns CDR1 MNHEY and CDR2 SMNVEV (reference sequence). CDR3 in amino acids: CASSPRTGVRTEAFF. As DNA, the CDR3 is TGTGCCAGCAGTCCTCGGACAGGGGTTAGAACTGAAGCTTTCTTT.